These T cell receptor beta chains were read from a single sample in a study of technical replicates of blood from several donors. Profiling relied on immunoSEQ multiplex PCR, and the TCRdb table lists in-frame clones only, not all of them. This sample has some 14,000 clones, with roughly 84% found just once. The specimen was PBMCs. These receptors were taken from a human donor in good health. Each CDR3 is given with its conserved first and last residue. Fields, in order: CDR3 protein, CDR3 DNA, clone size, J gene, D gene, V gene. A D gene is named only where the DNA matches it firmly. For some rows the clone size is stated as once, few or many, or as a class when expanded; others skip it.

CDR3 protein: CASSLSGRSYEQYF
CDR3 DNA: TGTGCCAGCAGTTTAAGCGGGAGATCCTACGAGCAGTACTTC
clone size: .
J gene: TRBJ2-7
D gene: TRBD2
V gene: TRBV27

CDR3 protein: CATSKVTTGGRETQYF
CDR3 DNA: TGTGCCACCAGCAAGGTTACGACAGGCGGGCGAGAGACCCAGTACTTC
clone size: .
J gene: TRBJ2-5
D gene: .
V gene: TRBV15

CDR3 protein: CASSDGTSGSGANVLTF
CDR3 DNA: TGTGCCAGCAGTGACGGGACTAGCGGCTCTGGGGCCAACGTCCTGACTTTC
clone size: .
J gene: TRBJ2-6
D gene: TRBD2
V gene: TRBV6-4

CDR3 protein: CASSDGGYDTEAFF
CDR3 DNA: TGCGCCAGCAGTGACGGGGGTTATGATACTGAAGCTTTCTTT
clone size: few
J gene: TRBJ1-1
D gene: .
V gene: TRBV10-1

CDR3 protein: CASSSGLAGGLIHEQFF
CDR3 DNA: TGTGCCAGCAGCTCGGGACTAGCGGGAGGTCTGATCCATGAGCAGTTCTTC
clone size: .
J gene: TRBJ2-1
D gene: TRBD2
V gene: TRBV11-3

CDR3 protein: CASSPGTVEKLFF
CDR3 DNA: TGTGCCAGCTCACCAGGGACAGTTGAAAAACTGTTTTTT
clone size: .
J gene: TRBJ1-4
D gene: TRBD1
V gene: TRBV18

CDR3 protein: CASSESENTEAFF
CDR3 DNA: TGTGCCAGCAGTGAATCAGAGAACACTGAAGCTTTCTTT
clone size: .
J gene: TRBJ1-1
D gene: .
V gene: TRBV6-1

CDR3 protein: CASSPTGTATYEQYF
CDR3 DNA: TGTGCCAGCAGCCCAACCGGGACTGCAACCTACGAGCAGTACTTC
clone size: .
J gene: TRBJ2-7
D gene: .
V gene: TRBV7-2

CDR3 protein: CASSLRTDPPFF
CDR3 DNA: TGTGCCAGCAGCTTACGGACAGATCCACCGTTCTTC
clone size: .
J gene: TRBJ2-1
D gene: .
V gene: TRBV7-3

CDR3 protein: CASSFSGSSYNEQFF
CDR3 DNA: TGCGCCAGCAGCTTTAGTGGGAGCTCCTACAATGAGCAGTTCTTC
clone size: .
J gene: TRBJ2-1
D gene: .
V gene: TRBV5-1

CDR3 protein: CASSYPLGEGTDTQYF
CDR3 DNA: TGCGCCAGCAGCTACCCTTTGGGGGAGGGCACAGATACGCAGTATTTT
clone size: .
J gene: TRBJ2-3
D gene: .
V gene: TRBV5-1

CDR3 protein: CASSPNSYPGELFF
CDR3 DNA: TGTGCCAGCAGCCCCAACTCCTATCCCGGGGAGCTGTTTTTT
clone size: .
J gene: TRBJ2-2
D gene: .
V gene: TRBV11-2

CDR3 protein: CASSPDGTGRYGYTF
CDR3 DNA: TGCGCCAGCAGCCCGGACGGGACAGGGCGCTATGGCTACACCTTC
clone size: .
J gene: TRBJ1-2
D gene: TRBD1
V gene: TRBV5-1

CDR3 protein: CASSLRGQGLFF
CDR3 DNA: TGTGCCAGCAGCTTAAGGGGACAGGGTCTGTTCTTC
clone size: .
J gene: TRBJ2-1
D gene: TRBD1
V gene: TRBV7-9

CDR3 protein: CASSGQGREQYF
CDR3 DNA: TGTGCCAGCAGCGGACAGGGGCGGGAGCAGTACTTC
clone size: .
J gene: TRBJ2-7
D gene: TRBD1
V gene: TRBV9

CDR3 protein: CASSEQGAGAFF
CDR3 DNA: TGTGCCAGCAGTGAACAGGGGGCTGGGGCTTTCTTT
clone size: .
J gene: TRBJ1-1
D gene: TRBD1
V gene: TRBV6-5

CDR3 protein: CASSGLAGRAQETQYF
CDR3 DNA: TGTGCCAGTAGTGGACTAGCGGGAAGAGCCCAAGAGACCCAGTACTTC
clone size: .
J gene: TRBJ2-5
D gene: TRBD2
V gene: TRBV19

CDR3 protein: CASLIEGRVKAGSAYEQYF
CDR3 DNA: TGTGCCAGCCTAATAGAAGGCAGGGTAAAAGCGGGATCAGCCTACGAGCAGTACTTC
clone size: .
J gene: TRBJ2-7
D gene: TRBD2
V gene: TRBV27

CDR3 protein: CAWSVRGGQYFF
CDR3 DNA: TGTGCCTGGAGTGTACGTGGAGGACAGTACTTTTTT
clone size: .
J gene: TRBJ1-4
D gene: .
V gene: TRBV30

CDR3 protein: CASSLARTGIGYGYTF
CDR3 DNA: TGTGCCAGCAGCTTGGCCCGAACGGGTATCGGCTATGGCTACACCTTC
clone size: .
J gene: TRBJ1-2
D gene: .
V gene: TRBV5-6

CDR3 protein: CASSLEFAGGETQYF
CDR3 DNA: TGTGCCAGCAGCTTGGAGTTCGCAGGGGGGGAGACCCAGTACTTC
clone size: .
J gene: TRBJ2-5
D gene: .
V gene: TRBV5-8

CDR3 protein: CASSLVRNTEAFF
CDR3 DNA: TGCGCCAGCAGTCTCGTGAGGAACACTGAAGCTTTCTTT
clone size: once
J gene: TRBJ1-1
D gene: .
V gene: TRBV10-2

CDR3 protein: CASALAGGFHEQFF
CDR3 DNA: TGTGCCAGCGCTCTAGCGGGAGGTTTTCATGAGCAGTTCTTC
clone size: .
J gene: TRBJ2-1
D gene: TRBD2
V gene: TRBV28

CDR3 protein: CASIRGQGSTEAFF
CDR3 DNA: TGTGCCAGCATTAGGGGACAGGGGAGCACTGAAGCTTTCTTT
clone size: .
J gene: TRBJ1-1
D gene: TRBD1
V gene: TRBV6-1

CDR3 protein: CSVEVGGGRHGYTF
CDR3 DNA: TGCAGCGTTGAAGTTGGGGGGGGACGGCATGGCTACACCTTC
clone size: .
J gene: TRBJ1-2
D gene: .
V gene: TRBV29-1

CDR3 protein: CASSLNEATQYF
CDR3 DNA: TGTGCCAGCAGCTTAAATGAGGCGACCCAGTACTTC
clone size: .
J gene: TRBJ2-5
D gene: .
V gene: TRBV11-2

CDR3 protein: CASTEAGRSGNTIYF
CDR3 DNA: TGTGCCAGCACCGAGGCAGGGCGATCTGGAAACACCATATATTTT
clone size: .
J gene: TRBJ1-3
D gene: .
V gene: TRBV7-6

CDR3 protein: CASSLSFTSGLNTGELFF
CDR3 DNA: TGTGCCAGCAGTTTATCGTTCACTAGCGGGTTGAACACCGGGGAGCTGTTTTTT
clone size: .
J gene: TRBJ2-2
D gene: TRBD2
V gene: TRBV27

CDR3 protein: CASSLWRSGYNEQFF
CDR3 DNA: TGTGCCAGCAGCTTGTGGCGTTCGGGGTACAATGAGCAGTTCTTC
clone size: .
J gene: TRBJ2-1
D gene: .
V gene: TRBV5-4

CDR3 protein: CASSSGGGHGYTF
CDR3 DNA: TGTGCCAGCAGTTCGGGCGGGGGCCACGGCTACACCTTC
clone size: .
J gene: TRBJ1-2
D gene: .
V gene: TRBV28

CDR3 protein: CASSLTGNGYTF
CDR3 DNA: TGCGCCAGCAGCTTGACAGGGAATGGCTACACCTTC
clone size: once
J gene: TRBJ1-2
D gene: .
V gene: TRBV5-1

CDR3 protein: CASSRLYEQYF
CDR3 DNA: TGTGCCAGCAGCCGACTCTACGAGCAGTACTTC
clone size: once
J gene: TRBJ2-7
D gene: .
V gene: TRBV7-9

CDR3 protein: CAWRVADTQYF
CDR3 DNA: TGTGCCTGGAGGGTCGCGGATACGCAGTATTTT
clone size: .
J gene: TRBJ2-3
D gene: .
V gene: TRBV30

CDR3 protein: CASSDLLGYSNTGELFF
CDR3 DNA: TGTGCCAGCAGTGACCTCCTCGGATACAGCAACACCGGGGAGCTGTTTTTT
clone size: .
J gene: TRBJ2-2
D gene: .
V gene: TRBV6-1

CDR3 protein: CASSFSDGTGERTDTQYF
CDR3 DNA: TGCGCCAGCAGCTTCTCAGATGGGACAGGGGAACGCACAGATACGCAGTATTTT
clone size: .
J gene: TRBJ2-3
D gene: TRBD1
V gene: TRBV5-1

CDR3 protein: CASSSGATGEKLFF
CDR3 DNA: TGCGCCAGCAGCTCAGGGGCCACGGGTGAAAAACTGTTTTTT
clone size: once
J gene: TRBJ1-4
D gene: .
V gene: TRBV5-1

CDR3 protein: CASSDGYSNQPQHF
CDR3 DNA: TGTGCCAGCAGTGACGGTTATAGCAATCAGCCCCAGCATTTT
clone size: .
J gene: TRBJ1-5
D gene: .
V gene: TRBV6-1

CDR3 protein: CASSARAGEAETQYF
CDR3 DNA: TGTGCCAGCAGTGCCCGAGCGGGAGAGGCTGAGACCCAGTACTTC
clone size: .
J gene: TRBJ2-5
D gene: TRBD2
V gene: TRBV6-6

CDR3 protein: CAWRGVVDSPLHF
CDR3 DNA: TGTGCCTGGAGAGGGGTGGTTGATTCACCCCTCCACTTT
clone size: .
J gene: TRBJ1-6
D gene: .
V gene: TRBV30

CDR3 protein: CASSQYSPNTGELFF
CDR3 DNA: TGTGCCAGCAGCCAATACAGCCCGAACACCGGGGAGCTGTTTTTT
clone size: once
J gene: TRBJ2-2
D gene: .
V gene: TRBV14

CDR3 protein: CASSILGQYSNQPQHF
CDR3 DNA: TGTGCCAGTAGTATCCTTGGACAGTATAGCAATCAGCCCCAGCATTTT
clone size: .
J gene: TRBJ1-5
D gene: .
V gene: TRBV19

CDR3 protein: CASSRRDRRSDTEAFF
CDR3 DNA: TGCGCCAGCAGCCGCCGGGACAGGCGTTCGGACACTGAAGCTTTCTTT
clone size: .
J gene: TRBJ1-1
D gene: TRBD1
V gene: TRBV4-1

CDR3 protein: CASSSLDRGWRRTEAFF
CDR3 DNA: TGTGCCAGCAGCTCCCTGGACAGGGGGTGGCGACGGACTGAAGCTTTCTTT
clone size: .
J gene: TRBJ1-1
D gene: TRBD1
V gene: TRBV7-2

CDR3 protein: CASSYRQGAGQPQHF
CDR3 DNA: TGTGCCAGCAGTTATCGTCAGGGGGCCGGTCAGCCCCAGCATTTT
clone size: .
J gene: TRBJ1-5
D gene: TRBD1
V gene: TRBV6-5

CDR3 protein: CAWSVLGRAGGGPQHF
CDR3 DNA: TGTGCCTGGAGTGTACTCGGCCGCGCGGGAGGGGGGCCCCAGCATTTT
clone size: few
J gene: TRBJ1-5
D gene: .
V gene: TRBV30

CDR3 protein: CASSYQRSTDTQYF
CDR3 DNA: TGTGCCAGCAGTTACCAGAGGAGCACAGATACGCAGTATTTT
clone size: .
J gene: TRBJ2-3
D gene: .
V gene: TRBV6-5

CDR3 protein: CASSLVGWPSGSGTDTQYF
CDR3 DNA: TGTGCCAGCAGCTTGGTTGGGTGGCCTAGCGGGAGTGGCACAGATACGCAGTATTTT
clone size: .
J gene: TRBJ2-3
D gene: TRBD2
V gene: TRBV5-6

CDR3 protein: CASSSFSGIGYEQYF
CDR3 DNA: TGTGCCAGCAGTTCTTTCTCGGGAATTGGCTACGAGCAGTACTTC
clone size: once
J gene: TRBJ2-7
D gene: .
V gene: TRBV27

CDR3 protein: CASSLALGLAGLGTGELFF
CDR3 DNA: TGTGCCAGCAGCTTGGCTCTGGGACTAGCGGGCCTTGGCACCGGGGAGCTGTTTTTT
clone size: .
J gene: TRBJ2-2
D gene: TRBD2
V gene: TRBV11-2

CDR3 protein: CASSKSLSSYEQYF
CDR3 DNA: TGTGCCAGCAGCAAGTCTCTCAGCTCCTACGAGCAGTACTTC
clone size: .
J gene: TRBJ2-7
D gene: .
V gene: TRBV2